This T cell receptor beta chain was recovered during a study of cytomegalovirus exposure and HLA in healthy donors. The PCR used 60 Vbeta and 13 Jbeta primers. Assay used: immunoSEQ multiplex PCR; TCRdb lists only in-frame clones, some missing. This repertoire shows roughly 130,000 clones, 75% to 85% found once; its top ten account for 1%. The CDR3 spans 15 residues. Trimming took off 6 bases at V and 7 bases at J, with 19 bases between the two ends. Germline CDR1 is LNHDA and CDR2 is SQIVND (reference sequence). This clone was seen more than once but under ten times. The antigen is undetermined. Broader study findings: Some highly shared sequence variants likely arose as a pipeline artifact.

V gene TRBV19 combines with J gene TRBJ2-1; tentatively, D is TRBD1 (5 bases). The sequenced sample was PBMCs. This clonotype was obtained from a middle-aged man in good health and CMV-seronegative. CDR3 protein: CASRRQGNLMNEQFF. The CDR3 region has the DNA TGTGCCAGTAGGCGCCAGGGTAATTTAATGAATGAGCAGTTCTTC.